The clone carrying this TCR beta chain was detected once. The CDR3 loop spans 12 amino acids. V dropped 1 base and J dropped 4 bases, with 3 bases sitting between them. Germline CDR1 reads SGHRS; CDR2 reads YFSETQ. The sample comes from a study of blood T cell repertoires in COVID-19. Study-level background: COVID-19 samples, acute and convalescent, were from the United States, Italy and Spain. The analysed material was cDNA or gDNA that came from T cells, B-cell-depleted T cells, or PBMCs.

Original processing notes: Scientists estimated how many nucleated cells there were by amplifying reference gene primers. Repertoires were generated with immunoSEQ multiplex PCR, while TCRdb's copy carries only in-frame clones and drops some. V and J calls and clone size are as listed in that table; D and trimming were resolved from the DNA. This sample has about 230,000 clones, with approximately 82% found just once. The rearrangement links TRBV5-1 to TRBJ2-1; D gene uncertain. The TCR sequence derives from a woman in her 70s with active or convalescent COVID-19. The sample comprised peripheral blood. The CDR3 coding sequence is TGCGCCAGCAGCTTGTCGTACAATGAGCAGTTCTTC. It specifies CASSLSYNEQFF.